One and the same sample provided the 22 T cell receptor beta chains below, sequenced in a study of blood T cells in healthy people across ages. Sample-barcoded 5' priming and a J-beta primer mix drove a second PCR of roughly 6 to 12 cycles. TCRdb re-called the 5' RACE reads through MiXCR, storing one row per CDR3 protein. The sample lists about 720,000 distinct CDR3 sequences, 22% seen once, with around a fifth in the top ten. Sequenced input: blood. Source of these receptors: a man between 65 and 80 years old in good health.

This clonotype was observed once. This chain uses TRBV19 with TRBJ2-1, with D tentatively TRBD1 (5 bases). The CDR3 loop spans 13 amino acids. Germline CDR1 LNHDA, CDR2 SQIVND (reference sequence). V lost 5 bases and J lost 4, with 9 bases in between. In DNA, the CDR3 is TGTGCCAGTAGTCCAGGGATATACAATGAGCAGTTCTTC. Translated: CASSPGIYNEQFF.

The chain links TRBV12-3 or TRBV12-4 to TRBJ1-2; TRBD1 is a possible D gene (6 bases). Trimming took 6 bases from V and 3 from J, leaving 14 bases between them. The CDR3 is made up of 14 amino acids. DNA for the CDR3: TGTGCCAGCAGGAGAGACAGGAAGGACTATGGCTACACCTTC. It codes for CASRRDRKDYGYTF.

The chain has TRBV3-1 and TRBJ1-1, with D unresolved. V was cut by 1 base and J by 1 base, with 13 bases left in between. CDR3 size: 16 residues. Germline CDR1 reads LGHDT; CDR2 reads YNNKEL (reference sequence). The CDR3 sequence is CASSQGGNGPNTEAFF. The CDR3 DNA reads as TGTGCCAGCAGCCAAGGCGGTAATGGTCCGAACACTGAAGCTTTCTTT.

CDR3 DNA sequence: TGCAGCGGGACCGCTGACTATAGCAATCAGCCCCAGCATTTT. Its protein is CSGTADYSNQPQHF. V usage is TRBV20-1 and J usage is TRBJ1-5; D might be TRBD1 (5 bases). CDR1 is DFQATT and CDR2 is SNEGSKA in the germline V gene (reference sequence). The CDR3 runs 14 residues.

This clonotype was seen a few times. The CDR3 DNA sequence: TGCAGCGCCTCAAGGGGGGCGGGAGGTCAAGAGACCCAGTACTTC. It translates to CSASRGAGGQETQYF. This chain joins TRBV29-1 and TRBJ2-5; TRBD2 matches 8 bases. Germline CDR1 SQVTM, CDR2 ANQGSEA. After removal of 7 bases from V and 2 bases from J, the junction contained 12 bases not matched to a gene. The CDR3 totals 15 residues.

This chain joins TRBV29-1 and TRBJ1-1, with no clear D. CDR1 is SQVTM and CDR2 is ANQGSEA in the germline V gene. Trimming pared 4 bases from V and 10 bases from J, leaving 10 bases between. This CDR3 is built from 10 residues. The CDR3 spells CSVGPPGAFF. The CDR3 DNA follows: TGCAGCGTTGGTCCCCCGGGAGCTTTCTTT.

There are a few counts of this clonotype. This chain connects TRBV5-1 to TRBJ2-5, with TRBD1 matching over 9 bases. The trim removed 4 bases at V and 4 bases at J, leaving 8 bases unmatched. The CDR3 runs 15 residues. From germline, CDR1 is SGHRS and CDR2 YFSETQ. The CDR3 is CASSVPGQGGETQYF. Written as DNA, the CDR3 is TGCGCCAGCAGCGTACCGGGACAGGGAGGAGAGACCCAGTACTTC.

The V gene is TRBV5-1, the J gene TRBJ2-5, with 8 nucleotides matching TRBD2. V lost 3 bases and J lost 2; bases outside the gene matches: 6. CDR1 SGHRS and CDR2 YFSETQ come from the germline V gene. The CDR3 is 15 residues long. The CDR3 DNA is TGCGCCAGCAGCTCAAGTAGCGGGACTCAAGAGACCCAGTACTTC. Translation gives CASSSSSGTQETQYF. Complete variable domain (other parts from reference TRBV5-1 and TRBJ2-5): KAGVTQTPRYLIKTRGQQVTLSCSPISGHRSVSWYQQTPGQGLQFLFEYFSETQRNKGNFPGRFSGRQFSNSRSEMNVSTLELGDSALYLCASSSSSGTQETQYFGPGTRLLVL.

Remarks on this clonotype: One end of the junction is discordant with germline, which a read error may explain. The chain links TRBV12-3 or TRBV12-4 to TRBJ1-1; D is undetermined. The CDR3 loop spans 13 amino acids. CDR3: CASSFDVNTEVFF. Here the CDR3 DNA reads TGTGCCAGCAGTTTTGACGTGAACACTGAAGTTTTCTTT.

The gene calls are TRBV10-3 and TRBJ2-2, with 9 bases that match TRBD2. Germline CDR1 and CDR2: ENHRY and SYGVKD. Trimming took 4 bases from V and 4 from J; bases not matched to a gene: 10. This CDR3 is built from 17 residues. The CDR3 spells CAISAKGGLAFTGELFF. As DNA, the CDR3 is TGTGCCATCAGTGCAAAAGGGGGACTAGCCTTCACCGGGGAGCTGTTTTTT.

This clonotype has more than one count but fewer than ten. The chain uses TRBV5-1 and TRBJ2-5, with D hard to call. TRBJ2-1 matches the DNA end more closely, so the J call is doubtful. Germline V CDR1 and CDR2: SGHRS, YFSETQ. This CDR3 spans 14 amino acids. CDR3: CASSLGQIYNEQFF. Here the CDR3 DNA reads TGCGCCAGCAGCTTGGGACAAATTTACAATGAGCAGTTCTTC.

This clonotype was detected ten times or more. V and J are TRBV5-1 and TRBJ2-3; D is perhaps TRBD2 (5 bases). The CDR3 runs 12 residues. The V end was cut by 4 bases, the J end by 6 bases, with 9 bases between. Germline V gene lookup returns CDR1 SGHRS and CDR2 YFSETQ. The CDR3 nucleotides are TGCGCCAGCAGCGTGGTAGCGGATACGCAGTATTTT. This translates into CASSVVADTQYF.

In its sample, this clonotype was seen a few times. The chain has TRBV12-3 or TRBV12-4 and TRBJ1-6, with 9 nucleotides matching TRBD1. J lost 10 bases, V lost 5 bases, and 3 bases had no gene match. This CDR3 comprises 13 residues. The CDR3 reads CASSRQGGSPLHF. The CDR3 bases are TGTGCCAGCAGTCGACAGGGGGGCTCACCCCTCCACTTT.

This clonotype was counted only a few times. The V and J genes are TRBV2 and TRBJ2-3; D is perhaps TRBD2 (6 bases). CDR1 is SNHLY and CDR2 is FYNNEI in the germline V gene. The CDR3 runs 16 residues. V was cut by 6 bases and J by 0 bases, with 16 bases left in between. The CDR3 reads CASSDSGTSSTDTQYF. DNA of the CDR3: TGTGCCAGCAGCGACTCCGGGACTTCCAGCACAGATACGCAGTATTTT.

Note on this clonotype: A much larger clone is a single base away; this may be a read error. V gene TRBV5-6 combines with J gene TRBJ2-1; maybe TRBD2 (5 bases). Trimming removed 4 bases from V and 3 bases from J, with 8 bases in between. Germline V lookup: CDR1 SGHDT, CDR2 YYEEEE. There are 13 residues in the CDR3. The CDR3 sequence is CASSPDFYNEQFF. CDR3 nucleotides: TGTGCCAGCAGCCCGGACTTCTACAATGAGCAGTTCTTC.

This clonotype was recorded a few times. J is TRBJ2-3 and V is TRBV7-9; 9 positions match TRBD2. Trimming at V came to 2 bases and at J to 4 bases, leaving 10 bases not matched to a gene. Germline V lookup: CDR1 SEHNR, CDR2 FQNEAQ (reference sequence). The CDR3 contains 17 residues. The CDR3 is CASSLSGLAGTADTQYF. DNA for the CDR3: TGTGCCAGCAGCTTATCGGGGCTAGCGGGGACGGCAGATACGCAGTATTTT.

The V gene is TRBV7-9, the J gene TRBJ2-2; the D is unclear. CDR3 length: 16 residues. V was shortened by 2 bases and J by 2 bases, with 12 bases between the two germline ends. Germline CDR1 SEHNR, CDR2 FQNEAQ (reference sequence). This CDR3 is CASSLRLQRNTGELFF. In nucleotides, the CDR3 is TGTGCCAGCAGCTTACGGCTACAGCGAAACACCGGGGAGCTGTTTTTT.

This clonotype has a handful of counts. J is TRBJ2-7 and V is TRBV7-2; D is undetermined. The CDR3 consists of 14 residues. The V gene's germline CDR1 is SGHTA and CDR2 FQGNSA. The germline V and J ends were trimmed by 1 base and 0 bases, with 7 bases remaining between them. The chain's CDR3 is CASSLGVGSYEQYV. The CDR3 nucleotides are TGTGCCAGCAGCTTAGGTGTCGGCTCCTACGAGCAGTACGTC.

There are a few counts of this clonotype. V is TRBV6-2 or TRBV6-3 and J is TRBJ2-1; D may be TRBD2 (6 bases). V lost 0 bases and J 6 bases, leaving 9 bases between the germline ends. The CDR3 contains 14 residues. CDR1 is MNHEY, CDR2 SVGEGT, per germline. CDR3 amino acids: CASSYSGLSNEQFF. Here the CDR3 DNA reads TGTGCCAGCAGTTACTCGGGACTGTCCAATGAGCAGTTCTTC.

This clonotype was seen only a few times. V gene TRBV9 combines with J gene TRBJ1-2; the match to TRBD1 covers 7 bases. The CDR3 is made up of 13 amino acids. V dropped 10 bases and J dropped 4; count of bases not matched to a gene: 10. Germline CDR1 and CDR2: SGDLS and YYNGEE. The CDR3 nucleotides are TGTGCCTCCGGGGGGGACAGTGTCTATGGCTACACCTTC. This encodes CASGGDSVYGYTF.

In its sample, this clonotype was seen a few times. The CDR3 protein is CSVSYVQQGLYYEQYF. The CDR3 DNA follows: TGCAGCGTGTCCTATGTCCAGCAGGGCCTTTACTACGAGCAGTACTTC. The chain is built from TRBV29-1 and TRBJ2-7; D possibly corresponds to TRBD1 (5 bases). V was pared by 6 bases and J by 3 bases, with 24 bases between. Germline V lookup: CDR1 SQVTM, CDR2 ANQGSEA. The CDR3 covers 16 residues.

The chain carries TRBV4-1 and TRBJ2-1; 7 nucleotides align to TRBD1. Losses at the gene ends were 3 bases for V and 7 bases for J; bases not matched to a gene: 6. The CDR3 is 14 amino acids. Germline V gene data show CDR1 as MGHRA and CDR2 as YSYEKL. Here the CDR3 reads CASSHYRGQNEQFF. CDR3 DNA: TGCGCCAGCAGCCACTATAGGGGGCAAAATGAGCAGTTCTTC.